The clone carrying this TCR beta chain was counted between two and nine times. The antigen remains unidentified. These data belong to a study of cytomegalovirus exposure and HLA in healthy donors. Study conclusions and caveats: A few chains linked to CMV were shown in vitro to be specific for CMV antigens. Most TCRs appeared rarely, but some public TCRs recurred in many donors. Subsequent analysis revealed that first-cohort TCR clusters tended to co-occur in the roughly 120 validation repertoires. The classifier reportedly diagnosed cytomegalovirus status with high sensitivity and specificity.

This CDR3 has 14 amino acids. J gave up 3 bases and V 5 bases, and 4 bases lay outside the gene matches. CDR1 and CDR2 from the germline V gene are SEHNR and FQNEAQ (reference sequence). The method was immunoSEQ multiplex PCR; TCRdb's version includes in-frame clones alone and lacks a portion of them. The sample contains about 120,000 clones, 85% of which appear only once. The sample was PBMCs. V gene TRBV7-9 combines with J gene TRBJ1-5; the match to TRBD1 covers 7 bases. This sequence was found in a woman aged 25-40 years in good health and CMV-seronegative. The CDR3 DNA reads TGTGCCAGCAGCCCAGGGACAGTCAATCAGCCCCAGCATTTT. This encodes CASSPGTVNQPQHF.